This TCR gamma chain was recorded in a study of gamma delta lymphoproliferative disorders and STAT genes. Study as a whole: At least 50 ng of genomic DNA went into each LymphoTrack Dx TCRG Assay library.

The CDR3 consists of 13 residues. After removal of 8 bases from V and 3 bases from J, the junction contained 8 bases not matched to a gene. With regard to this clone: The antigen is undetermined.

Sequencing used genomic DNA taken from PBMCs of patients and controls. TCRdb re-called clones from the multiplex PCR reads using CATT. The table shows roughly 1,700 gamma-chain clones, with around 20% occurring only once. Regarding the study as a whole: Nearly all major patient gamma and delta clonotypes were public. Delta repertoires did not separate groups, but patient gamma repertoires clustered apart. Leukemic cells skewed toward terminal effectors, unlike likely varied control T cells.

The sample comprised blood. The chain recombines TRGV10 with TRGJ1 or TRGJ2. Because TCRdb records no J gene, it was assigned here through a match of the DNA to germline. Being an ORF, TRGV10 has a function that is uncertain. The receptor was derived from a human donor in good health. CDR3 sequence reads: CAAWGGVYYKKLF. The CDR3 DNA sequence: TGTGCTGCGTGGGGAGGAGTTTATTATAAGAAACTCTTT.